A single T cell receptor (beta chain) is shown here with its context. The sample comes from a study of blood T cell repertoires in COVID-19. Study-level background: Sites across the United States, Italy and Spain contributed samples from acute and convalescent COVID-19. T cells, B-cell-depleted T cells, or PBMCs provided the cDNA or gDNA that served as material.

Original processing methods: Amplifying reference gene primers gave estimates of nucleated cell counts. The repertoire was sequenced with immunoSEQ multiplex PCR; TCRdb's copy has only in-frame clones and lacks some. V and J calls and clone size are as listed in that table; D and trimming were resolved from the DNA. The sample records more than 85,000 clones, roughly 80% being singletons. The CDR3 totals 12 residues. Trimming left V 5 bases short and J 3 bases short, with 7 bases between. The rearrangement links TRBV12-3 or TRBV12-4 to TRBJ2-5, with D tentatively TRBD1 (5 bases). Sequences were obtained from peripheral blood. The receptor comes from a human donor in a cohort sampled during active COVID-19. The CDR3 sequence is CASSLREETQYF. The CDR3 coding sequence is TGTGCCAGCAGTCTCAGGGAAGAGACCCAGTACTTC.